The rows below give T cell receptor beta chains drawn from one sample of a study of blood T cell repertoires in COVID-19. TCRdb keeps only in-frame clones here, not all; method: immunoSEQ multiplex PCR. The sample holds 350,000 to 400,000 clones, more than 70% seen once. The specimen was PBMCs or T cells enriched from blood (not recorded which). The receptors stem from a man aged 35-49 years in a cohort exposed to, infected with or recovered from COVID-19 (not recorded which). The CDR3 runs from the conserved cysteine through the conserved F or W. A D gene is named only where the DNA matches it firmly. Clone size appears in some rows only: once, few, many, or a class for an expanded clone.

>TRBV11-2|NA|TRBJ1-4|TRBD1
TGTGCCAGCAGCTTCAGGACAGGCCGCTGGGGTGAAAAACTGTTTTTT
CASSFRTGRWGEKLFF
>TRBV19|NA|TRBJ1-3|NA
TGTGCCAGCAACCCCGTCGGGGGTACTGGAAACACCATATATTTT
CASNPVGGTGNTIYF
>TRBV24-1|NA|TRBJ2-5|NA
TGTGCCACCAGTGACCCTCCCGGGTCGATTGGGACTTCGACCCAGTACTTC
CATSDPPGSIGTSTQYF
>TRBV5-6|NA|TRBJ2-7|NA
TGTGCCAGCCCCGGGTCGAGGGGGTCCTACGAGCAGTACTTC
CASPGSRGSYEQYF
>TRBV5-1|NA|TRBJ1-1|NA
TGCGCCAGCAGCTTGTCGACAGGAGCATCCACTGAAGCTTTCTTT
CASSLSTGASTEAFF
>TRBV7-9|NA|TRBJ1-1|NA
TGTGCCAGCAGCCGACAGAGCCAGAACACTGAAGCTTTCTTT
CASSRQSQNTEAFF
>TRBV11-2|few|TRBJ2-7|NA
TGTGCCAGCAGCCAATCACGGGGAGGCGAGCAGTACTTC
CASSQSRGGEQYF
>TRBV2|NA|TRBJ2-5|NA
TGTGCCAGCAGTGAAGCGTGGGCTAGCGCGGAAGAGACCCAGTACTTC
CASSEAWASAEETQYF
>TRBV5-1|NA|TRBJ2-3|NA
TGCGCCAGCAGCTTGTATACAGGGTTGAGCACAGATACGCAGTATTTT
CASSLYTGLSTDTQYF
>TRBV12-5|few|TRBJ1-1|NA
TGTGCTAGTGGTAGACAGTCTGAAGCTTTCTTT
CASGRQSEAFF
>TRBV5-1|NA|TRBJ2-1|NA
TGCGCCAGCAGCTTGGCCGAGGCAATCAGAAGAAATGAGCAGTTCTTC
CASSLAEAIRRNEQFF